This is a list of T cell receptor beta chains from one sample in a study of shared clonotypes between healthy human individuals. Profiled with immunoSEQ multiplex PCR; TCRdb holds only in-frame clones, not every one. The profile covers 1 million to 1.2 million clones, with around three quarters appearing a single time and 0.89% taken by the ten largest. The specimen sequenced was memory CD4+ T cells from PBMCs. The origin of the receptors is a man aged 18 to 35 in good health. Some clones in this sample may be carry-over from other donors' samples. The CDR3 runs from the conserved cysteine through the conserved F or W. A D gene is named only where the DNA matches it firmly. Rows may omit the clone size; those that give it use once, few, many or a size class.

TRBD1,few,TRBV11-3,TRBJ1-2,CASSRPRQGDGYTF,TGTGCCAGCAGCCGCCCGCGGCAGGGGGATGGCTACACCTTC
TRBD2,NA,TRBV4-1,TRBJ2-5,CASSHPKEGRGGPQETQYF,TGCGCCAGCAGCCACCCTAAAGAGGGGAGGGGAGGGCCCCAAGAGACCCAGTACTTC
TRBD2,once,TRBV6-1,TRBJ2-1,CATRTSGTDNEQFF,TGTGCCACCAGAACTAGCGGCACGGACAATGAGCAGTTCTTC
NA,NA,TRBV5-3,TRBJ2-5,CARSCWERRRTQYF,TGTGCCAGAAGCTGTTGGGAGCGCAGAAGGACCCAGTACTTC
NA,few,TRBV5-1,TRBJ2-5,CASSLAGGGRETQYF,TGCGCCAGCAGCTTGGCCGGAGGGGGCAGAGAGACCCAGTACTTC
NA,NA,TRBV5-1,TRBJ2-1,CASSLDSGTYNEQFF,TGCGCCAGCAGCTTGGATAGCGGCACCTACAATGAGCAGTTCTTC
TRBD2,NA,TRBV28,TRBJ2-5,CASSLLAGGETQYF,TGTGCCAGCAGTTTACTAGCGGGAGGGGAGACCCAGTACTTC
NA,NA,TRBV5-1,TRBJ1-1,CASSYSGAEAFF,TGCGCCAGCAGCTATTCCGGGGCTGAAGCTTTCTTT
NA,NA,TRBV5-1,TRBJ2-7,CASSWAGRNYEQYF,TGCGCCAGCAGCTGGGCGGGCCGGAACTACGAGCAGTACTTC
TRBD2,NA,TRBV10-1,TRBJ2-7,CASDDGTSGSYEQYF,TGCGCCAGCGACGACGGGACTAGCGGCTCCTACGAGCAGTACTTC
NA,NA,TRBV9,TRBJ2-1,CASSVGGDSYNEQFF,TGTGCCAGCAGCGTAGGAGGGGACTCCTACAATGAGCAGTTCTTC
NA,NA,TRBV19,TRBJ2-1,CVSSITSSAGEQFF,TGTGTCAGTAGTATAACCTCTAGCGCCGGTGAGCAGTTCTTC
TRBD1,NA,TRBV30,TRBJ1-2,CAWRRPDRDDGYTF,TGTGCCTGGAGACGACCGGACAGGGACGATGGCTACACCTTC
NA,NA,TRBV7-2,TRBJ2-2,CASSPGRQAGELFF,TGTGCCAGCAGCCCCGGTAGGCAGGCCGGGGAGCTGTTTTTT
NA,NA,TRBV6-1,TRBJ2-2,CASSEAFHTGELFF,TGTGCCAGCAGTGAAGCATTCCACACCGGGGAGCTGTTTTTT
NA,NA,TRBV5-4,TRBJ2-1,CASSLSLAGEQFF,TGTGCCAGCAGCTTAAGCCTAGCTGGGGAGCAGTTCTTC
NA,NA,TRBV7-9,TRBJ2-5,CASSLEGLQETQYF,TGTGCCAGCAGCTTAGAGGGGCTCCAAGAGACCCAGTACTTC
TRBD2,once,TRBV4-3,TRBJ2-3,CASSQDPYASGSTDTQYF,TGCGCCAGCAGCCAAGATCCTTATGCTAGCGGGAGCACAGATACGCAGTATTTT
NA,NA,TRBV13,TRBJ2-1,CASSASGLYERAEQFF,TGTGCCAGCAGCGCATCCGGACTCTACGAACGGGCCGAGCAGTTCTTC
NA,NA,TRBV29-1,TRBJ1-2,CSVEDRGSAHGYTF,TGCAGCGTTGAAGATCGTGGCAGTGCCCATGGCTACACCTTC
NA,NA,TRBV28,TRBJ1-2,CASSLALGGYTF,TGTGCCAGCAGTTTAGCGCTTGGAGGCTACACCTTC
TRBD1,few,TRBV5-1,TRBJ2-3,CASSLVGQPNTQYF,TGCGCCAGCAGCTTGGTGGGACAGCCTAATACGCAGTATTTT